This is a list of T cell receptor beta chains from one sample in a study of T cell responses to AZD1222 COVID-19 vaccine. Sequencing used immunoSEQ multiplex PCR; TCRdb keeps in-frame clones, though not all of them. The sample consists of about 170,000 clones, approximately 88% of them appearing once. Specimen: peripheral blood, collected on day 0 of AZD1222 vaccination. The source of these receptors is an adult in good health. CDR3s include the opening cysteine and the closing phenylalanine or tryptophan. Fields, in order: D gene, J gene, V gene, clone size, CDR3 length, CDR3 DNA, CDR3 protein. D genes are given only for firm matches. Clone size is stated in some rows and not others, as once, few, many or a class when expanded.

d_call: -; j_call: TRBJ1-1; v_call: TRBV5-1; clone_size: -; cdr3_length: 14; cdr3_nt: TGCGCCAGCAGCTTGCTACAGATGAACACTGAAGCTTTCTTT; cdr3_aa: CASSLLQMNTEAFF
d_call: TRBD1; j_call: TRBJ1-3; v_call: TRBV7-8; clone_size: -; cdr3_length: 14; cdr3_nt: TGTGCCAGCAGCGACAGGGGATCTGGAAACACCATATATTTT; cdr3_aa: CASSDRGSGNTIYF
d_call: -; j_call: TRBJ1-2; v_call: TRBV19; clone_size: -; cdr3_length: 14; cdr3_nt: TGTGCCAGTAGTAGGGGCAGTACTAACTATGGCTACACCTTC; cdr3_aa: CASSRGSTNYGYTF
d_call: TRBD2; j_call: TRBJ2-3; v_call: TRBV7-6; clone_size: -; cdr3_length: 16; cdr3_nt: TGTGCCAGCAGCCCCTCGGGGGGGTGGCCCACAGATACGCAGTATTTT; cdr3_aa: CASSPSGGWPTDTQYF
d_call: TRBD2; j_call: TRBJ2-1; v_call: TRBV28; clone_size: -; cdr3_length: 15; cdr3_nt: TGTGCCAGCAACCCAAGCGGGGTTAGCTACAATGAGCAGTTCTTC; cdr3_aa: CASNPSGVSYNEQFF
d_call: TRBD1; j_call: TRBJ1-3; v_call: TRBV19; clone_size: -; cdr3_length: 14; cdr3_nt: TGTGCCAGTAAGCAGGGGGGCTCTGGAAACACCATATATTTT; cdr3_aa: CASKQGGSGNTIYF
d_call: -; j_call: TRBJ1-1; v_call: TRBV18; clone_size: -; cdr3_length: 13; cdr3_nt: TGTGCCAGCTCCTTTACTCCGAACACTGAAGCTTTCTTT; cdr3_aa: CASSFTPNTEAFF
d_call: -; j_call: TRBJ2-4; v_call: TRBV18; clone_size: -; cdr3_length: 19; cdr3_nt: TGTGCCAGCTCACCAGAGCAAAATACACTTCTTTTAGCCAAAAACATTCAGTACTTC; cdr3_aa: CASSPEQNTLLLAKNIQYF
d_call: TRBD2; j_call: TRBJ2-1; v_call: TRBV10-1; clone_size: -; cdr3_length: 16; cdr3_nt: TGCGCCAGCAGTTCCGGACTAGCGGGAGTCCACAATGAGCAGTTCTTC; cdr3_aa: CASSSGLAGVHNEQFF
d_call: -; j_call: TRBJ1-3; v_call: TRBV5-6; clone_size: -; cdr3_length: 18; cdr3_nt: TGTGCCAGCAGCTTTTGGGCGTCAGGGCGAGACTCTGGAAACACCATATATTTT; cdr3_aa: CASSFWASGRDSGNTIYF
d_call: TRBD2; j_call: TRBJ2-5; v_call: TRBV7-9; clone_size: -; cdr3_length: 17; cdr3_nt: TGTGCCAGCAGCTGGCTCAAGGGTAGCGGGAGTCGAGAGACCCAGTACTTC; cdr3_aa: CASSWLKGSGSRETQYF
d_call: -; j_call: TRBJ2-1; v_call: TRBV19; clone_size: -; cdr3_length: 14; cdr3_nt: TGTGCCAGTAGTGGAGGGACCTCCTACAATGAGCAGTTCTTC; cdr3_aa: CASSGGTSYNEQFF
d_call: -; j_call: TRBJ2-2; v_call: TRBV27; clone_size: once; cdr3_length: 13; cdr3_nt: TGTGCCAGCGGAACAACGAACACCGGGGAGCTGTTTTTT; cdr3_aa: CASGTTNTGELFF
d_call: -; j_call: TRBJ1-1; v_call: TRBV20-1; clone_size: -; cdr3_length: 12; cdr3_nt: TGCAGTGCTAGTCGGTCCAGGACTGAAGCTTTCTTT; cdr3_aa: CSASRSRTEAFF
d_call: -; j_call: TRBJ2-7; v_call: TRBV7-8; clone_size: -; cdr3_length: 12; cdr3_nt: TGTGCCAGCAGCTTAGTCGCGTACGAGCAGTACTTC; cdr3_aa: CASSLVAYEQYF
d_call: -; j_call: TRBJ1-2; v_call: TRBV4-3; clone_size: -; cdr3_length: 18; cdr3_nt: TGCGCCAGCAGCCCCCGAGGGCCAGGGGAAACTCTCGCCTATGGCTACACCTTC; cdr3_aa: CASSPRGPGETLAYGYTF
d_call: TRBD1; j_call: TRBJ1-6; v_call: TRBV19; clone_size: once; cdr3_length: 14; cdr3_nt: TGTGCCAGTAGTTCGGGACAGGGGTTTTCACCCCTCCACTTT; cdr3_aa: CASSSGQGFSPLHF
d_call: TRBD1; j_call: TRBJ2-5; v_call: TRBV24-1; clone_size: -; cdr3_length: 16; cdr3_nt: TGTGCCACCAGTGATCCAGGACAGGGGGCTGGAGAGACCCAGTACTTC; cdr3_aa: CATSDPGQGAGETQYF
d_call: TRBD2; j_call: TRBJ2-3; v_call: TRBV11-2; clone_size: -; cdr3_length: 15; cdr3_nt: TGTGCCAGCAGCGGAGGCACTAGCGGGAGTGATACGCAGTATTTT; cdr3_aa: CASSGGTSGSDTQYF
d_call: -; j_call: TRBJ2-2; v_call: TRBV5-6; clone_size: few; cdr3_length: 17; cdr3_nt: TGTGCCAGCAGCAAAGCAATAGCGGTGAAGAACACCGGGGAGCTGTTTTTT; cdr3_aa: CASSKAIAVKNTGELFF
d_call: -; j_call: TRBJ1-1; v_call: TRBV7-8; clone_size: -; cdr3_length: 16; cdr3_nt: TGTGCCAGCAGCTTAGCCCCTACACGTTTGAACACTGAAGCTTTCTTT; cdr3_aa: CASSLAPTRLNTEAFF
d_call: -; j_call: TRBJ2-7; v_call: TRBV27; clone_size: -; cdr3_length: 13; cdr3_nt: TGTGCCAGCAGTCGACTAGGCCGCTTCGAGCAGTACTTC; cdr3_aa: CASSRLGRFEQYF
d_call: TRBD1; j_call: TRBJ1-2; v_call: TRBV2; clone_size: -; cdr3_length: 15; cdr3_nt: TGTGCCAGCAGCTGGGACAGGAGGGGTAACTATGGCTACACCTTC; cdr3_aa: CASSWDRRGNYGYTF
d_call: -; j_call: TRBJ1-2; v_call: TRBV19; clone_size: -; cdr3_length: 19; cdr3_nt: TGTGCCAGTAGTATAGGTGGGCAGATCCCCTCGTTGCCGCTCTATGGCTACACCTTC; cdr3_aa: CASSIGGQIPSLPLYGYTF
d_call: TRBD2; j_call: TRBJ2-1; v_call: TRBV7-2; clone_size: -; cdr3_length: 16; cdr3_nt: TGTGCCAGCAGCTACGATGGGCGGGGGGGCTACAATGAGCAGTTCTTC; cdr3_aa: CASSYDGRGGYNEQFF
d_call: TRBD2; j_call: TRBJ2-2; v_call: TRBV28; clone_size: once; cdr3_length: 13; cdr3_nt: TGTGCCAGACTAGCGGGAGACACCGGGGAGCTGTTTTTT; cdr3_aa: CARLAGDTGELFF
d_call: TRBD2; j_call: TRBJ2-5; v_call: TRBV11-2; clone_size: -; cdr3_length: 19; cdr3_nt: TGTGCCAGCAGCCCAAGGGATCTCCTGACTAGCGGACCACAAGAGACCCAGTACTTC; cdr3_aa: CASSPRDLLTSGPQETQYF
d_call: -; j_call: TRBJ1-2; v_call: TRBV6-1; clone_size: -; cdr3_length: 13; cdr3_nt: TGTGCCAGCAGTGAAGTGGGCGGTTATGGCTACACCTTC; cdr3_aa: CASSEVGGYGYTF
d_call: -; j_call: TRBJ1-4; v_call: TRBV4-2; clone_size: -; cdr3_length: 14; cdr3_nt: TGTGCCAGCAGCCCGGGGCAGGTTAATGAAAAACTGTTTTTT; cdr3_aa: CASSPGQVNEKLFF
d_call: -; j_call: TRBJ1-6; v_call: TRBV6-6; clone_size: -; cdr3_length: 14; cdr3_nt: TGTGCCAGCAGTTACTGGGACGTAGGGTCACCCCTCCACTTT; cdr3_aa: CASSYWDVGSPLHF
d_call: -; j_call: TRBJ2-7; v_call: TRBV29-1; clone_size: -; cdr3_length: 13; cdr3_nt: TGCAGCGTTGGCCCGGGGGCTGGATACGAGCAGTACTTC; cdr3_aa: CSVGPGAGYEQYF
d_call: -; j_call: TRBJ2-4; v_call: TRBV30; clone_size: -; cdr3_length: 16; cdr3_nt: TGTGCCTGGAGTGCCGACCCTGTTATGGCCAAAAACATTCAGTACTTC; cdr3_aa: CAWSADPVMAKNIQYF
d_call: -; j_call: TRBJ2-1; v_call: TRBV11-3; clone_size: -; cdr3_length: 11; cdr3_nt: TGTGCCAGCAGCTTGGGAAATGAGCAGTTCTTC; cdr3_aa: CASSLGNEQFF
d_call: TRBD1; j_call: TRBJ2-3; v_call: TRBV7-2; clone_size: -; cdr3_length: 14; cdr3_nt: TGTGCCAGCAGCCGGGACAGGGTTATGGATACGCAGTATTTT; cdr3_aa: CASSRDRVMDTQYF
d_call: TRBD1; j_call: TRBJ1-1; v_call: TRBV2; clone_size: -; cdr3_length: 13; cdr3_nt: TGTGCCAGCACCCGGGACAGTAACACTGAAGCTTTCTTT; cdr3_aa: CASTRDSNTEAFF
d_call: -; j_call: TRBJ1-5; v_call: TRBV6-1; clone_size: -; cdr3_length: 13; cdr3_nt: TGTGCCAGCAGTGACAGAAACAATCAGCCCCAGCATTTT; cdr3_aa: CASSDRNNQPQHF
d_call: -; j_call: TRBJ2-2; v_call: TRBV6-2/TRBV6-3; clone_size: once; cdr3_length: 13; cdr3_nt: TGTGCCAGCAGTTACTCAGACGGCGGGGAGCTGTTTTTT; cdr3_aa: CASSYSDGGELFF
d_call: TRBD1; j_call: TRBJ1-5; v_call: TRBV25-1; clone_size: once; cdr3_length: 14; cdr3_nt: TGTGCCAGCAGCCCAGGGGGACGCGACCAGCCCCAGCATTTT; cdr3_aa: CASSPGGRDQPQHF
d_call: -; j_call: TRBJ1-4; v_call: TRBV12-3/TRBV12-4; clone_size: -; cdr3_length: 13; cdr3_nt: TGTGCCAGCAGTTTAGGGGCGGATGAAAAACTGTTTTTT; cdr3_aa: CASSLGADEKLFF
d_call: TRBD2; j_call: TRBJ2-5; v_call: TRBV5-1; clone_size: -; cdr3_length: 15; cdr3_nt: TGCGCCAGCAGCTTAGGAGCGGGGGCGGGAGAGACCCAGTACTTC; cdr3_aa: CASSLGAGAGETQYF
d_call: -; j_call: TRBJ2-4; v_call: TRBV6-1; clone_size: -; cdr3_length: 16; cdr3_nt: TGTGCCAGCAGTGACCGGATCACAGAAGCCAAAAACATTCAGTACTTC; cdr3_aa: CASSDRITEAKNIQYF
d_call: TRBD1; j_call: TRBJ1-6; v_call: TRBV6-1; clone_size: -; cdr3_length: 17; cdr3_nt: TGTGCCAGCAGTGAAAAGTTCACAGGGGGCAATAATTCACCCCTCCACTTT; cdr3_aa: CASSEKFTGGNNSPLHF
d_call: -; j_call: TRBJ2-6; v_call: TRBV3-1/TRBV3-2; clone_size: -; cdr3_length: 16; cdr3_nt: TGTGCCAGCAGCCAAATTCTGGGCGCTGGGGCCAACGTCCTGACTTTC; cdr3_aa: CASSQILGAGANVLTF
d_call: -; j_call: TRBJ2-2; v_call: TRBV7-2; clone_size: -; cdr3_length: 15; cdr3_nt: TGTGCCAGCAGCTTAGGAGGTGGCCCGGCCAGGGAGCTGTTTTTT; cdr3_aa: CASSLGGGPARELFF
d_call: TRBD2; j_call: TRBJ2-1; v_call: TRBV7-8; clone_size: -; cdr3_length: 15; cdr3_nt: TGTGCCAGCAGCACGCGGGACTATGCTCATCGTGAGCAGTTCTTC; cdr3_aa: CASSTRDYAHREQFF
d_call: -; j_call: TRBJ1-5; v_call: TRBV28; clone_size: -; cdr3_length: 14; cdr3_nt: TGTGCCAGCAGCCGGTGGGGGGGGAATCAGCCCCAGCATTTT; cdr3_aa: CASSRWGGNQPQHF
d_call: TRBD1; j_call: TRBJ2-3; v_call: TRBV28; clone_size: -; cdr3_length: 14; cdr3_nt: TGTGCCAGCAGTAGAACAGGGGGCGCAGATACGCAGTATTTT; cdr3_aa: CASSRTGGADTQYF
d_call: TRBD1; j_call: TRBJ1-1; v_call: TRBV3-1/TRBV3-2; clone_size: once; cdr3_length: 15; cdr3_nt: TGTGCCAGCAGCCGGTATCAGGGGGCCGGCACTGAAGCTTTCTTT; cdr3_aa: CASSRYQGAGTEAFF
d_call: -; j_call: TRBJ1-5; v_call: TRBV6-1; clone_size: -; cdr3_length: 15; cdr3_nt: TGTGCCAGCAGTGAAGGGACGGCCAACAATCAGCCCCAGCATTTT; cdr3_aa: CASSEGTANNQPQHF
d_call: -; j_call: TRBJ1-1; v_call: TRBV27; clone_size: -; cdr3_length: 12; cdr3_nt: TGTGCCAGGACGGACAGAAACACTGAAGCTTTCTTT; cdr3_aa: CARTDRNTEAFF
d_call: TRBD2; j_call: TRBJ2-1; v_call: TRBV2; clone_size: -; cdr3_length: 16; cdr3_nt: TGTGCCAGCACCTGGACTAGCGGGATGGCCGGAAATGAGCAGTTCTTC; cdr3_aa: CASTWTSGMAGNEQFF
d_call: TRBD2; j_call: TRBJ2-1; v_call: TRBV6-2/TRBV6-3; clone_size: -; cdr3_length: 20; cdr3_nt: TGTGCCAGCAGTTACTCCGTGTCGGGGACTAGCGGGAGGGCGGTGAGTGAGCAGTTCTTC; cdr3_aa: CASSYSVSGTSGRAVSEQFF
d_call: -; j_call: TRBJ1-1; v_call: TRBV6-5; clone_size: -; cdr3_length: 10; cdr3_nt: TGTGCCAGCAGGGGCGGTGAAGCTTTCTTT; cdr3_aa: CASRGGEAFF
d_call: -; j_call: TRBJ2-2; v_call: TRBV7-3; clone_size: -; cdr3_length: 14; cdr3_nt: TGTGCCAGCAGTCACGTCCTCGGGACCGGGGAGCTGTTTTTT; cdr3_aa: CASSHVLGTGELFF